The rows below give T cell receptor beta chains drawn from one sample of a study of T cells in Graves' hyperthyroidism and ophthalmopathy. TCRdb recomputed calls from the multiplex PCR reads with MiXCR, one row per CDR3 protein. There are about 560,000 distinct CDR3 sequences in the sample; over 15% occur only once, and 15% to 20% lies in the top ten. Input material: blood. The receptors here all came from a woman between 18 and 30 years old with Graves' hyperthyroidism. CDR3s leave out the opening cysteine and the closing phenylalanine or tryptophan. Fields, in order: V gene, J gene, CDR3 protein.

v_gene: TRBV19; j_gene: TRBJ2-3; CDR3aa: ASSIGPDTADTQY
v_gene: TRBV7-6; j_gene: TRBJ2-7; CDR3aa: ASRSGTTHRGEQY
v_gene: TRBV28; j_gene: TRBJ2-7; CDR3aa: ASSQTSGSRNEQY
v_gene: TRBV2; j_gene: TRBJ1-1; CDR3aa: ARGGGWTEDNTEAF
v_gene: TRBV13; j_gene: TRBJ2-3; CDR3aa: ASSSPGLADSTDTQY
v_gene: TRBV6-2/TRBV6-3; j_gene: TRBJ1-1; CDR3aa: ASSDWGRGAF
v_gene: TRBV6-1; j_gene: TRBJ1-1; CDR3aa: ASSDRGLPEAF
v_gene: TRBV12-3/TRBV12-4; j_gene: TRBJ1-5; CDR3aa: ASSFRHQPQH
v_gene: TRBV24-1; j_gene: TRBJ2-2; CDR3aa: ATSDYLQGPPNTGELF
v_gene: TRBV2; j_gene: TRBJ2-7; CDR3aa: ASSEARSGLAGYEQY
v_gene: TRBV10-3; j_gene: TRBJ2-1; CDR3aa: AFRPGTSGTNEQF
v_gene: TRBV15; j_gene: TRBJ1-2; CDR3aa: ATSRGDGRSYGYT
v_gene: TRBV19; j_gene: TRBJ2-1; CDR3aa: ASSLRPGTGNEQF
v_gene: TRBV11-2; j_gene: TRBJ2-3; CDR3aa: ASSFERDTQY
v_gene: TRBV6-4; j_gene: TRBJ2-3; CDR3aa: ASSPLPGNTDTQY
v_gene: TRBV7-6; j_gene: TRBJ2-2; CDR3aa: ASSLWWKGANTGELF
v_gene: TRBV29-1; j_gene: TRBJ2-5; CDR3aa: SVEKFSGGFGRETQY
v_gene: TRBV20-1; j_gene: TRBJ2-7; CDR3aa: SASNVADGAYEQY
v_gene: TRBV20-1; j_gene: TRBJ2-7; CDR3aa: SARDRQGGSYEQY
v_gene: TRBV7-8; j_gene: TRBJ2-7; CDR3aa: ASSPQGQEGYEQY
v_gene: TRBV4-2; j_gene: TRBJ1-1; CDR3aa: ASSPSTGTYNTEAF
v_gene: TRBV12-3/TRBV12-4; j_gene: TRBJ2-7; CDR3aa: ASSLTLLAGDAYEQY
v_gene: TRBV20-1; j_gene: TRBJ2-1; CDR3aa: SAQTWGGGRDNEQF
v_gene: TRBV10-1; j_gene: TRBJ2-1; CDR3aa: ASSDLSTSGAYNEQF
v_gene: TRBV7-7; j_gene: TRBJ1-6; CDR3aa: ASSKDRNSPLH
v_gene: TRBV3-1; j_gene: TRBJ1-1; CDR3aa: ASSQRHGDTEAF
v_gene: TRBV11-2; j_gene: TRBJ2-7; CDR3aa: ASSFRASGRYEQY
v_gene: TRBV7-9; j_gene: TRBJ2-2; CDR3aa: ASSSLAQLNTGELF
v_gene: TRBV10-1; j_gene: TRBJ1-1; CDR3aa: ASSTGTGGMNTEAF
v_gene: TRBV20-1; j_gene: TRBJ1-2; CDR3aa: SAPSRGGLSYGYT
v_gene: TRBV15; j_gene: TRBJ2-1; CDR3aa: ATSRSGGVNEQF
v_gene: TRBV6-1; j_gene: TRBJ2-3; CDR3aa: ASSVGPGVGADTQY
v_gene: TRBV6-1; j_gene: TRBJ2-2; CDR3aa: ASSGPRWLAGAAGELF
v_gene: TRBV3-1; j_gene: TRBJ1-2; CDR3aa: ASSQWPYGYT
v_gene: TRBV12-3/TRBV12-4; j_gene: TRBJ1-4; CDR3aa: ASSFAGPPYGELF
v_gene: TRBV7-2; j_gene: TRBJ2-1; CDR3aa: ASTTAGGGGNEQF
v_gene: TRBV12-3/TRBV12-4; j_gene: TRBJ2-1; CDR3aa: ASSLWTADNEQF
v_gene: TRBV27; j_gene: TRBJ2-3; CDR3aa: ASRRREGMSTDTQY
v_gene: TRBV19; j_gene: TRBJ2-7; CDR3aa: ASSIPGQGFEQY
v_gene: TRBV6-1; j_gene: TRBJ1-1; CDR3aa: ASRPQGGIGGTEAF
v_gene: TRBV4-2; j_gene: TRBJ2-1; CDR3aa: ASSQALGSYNEQF